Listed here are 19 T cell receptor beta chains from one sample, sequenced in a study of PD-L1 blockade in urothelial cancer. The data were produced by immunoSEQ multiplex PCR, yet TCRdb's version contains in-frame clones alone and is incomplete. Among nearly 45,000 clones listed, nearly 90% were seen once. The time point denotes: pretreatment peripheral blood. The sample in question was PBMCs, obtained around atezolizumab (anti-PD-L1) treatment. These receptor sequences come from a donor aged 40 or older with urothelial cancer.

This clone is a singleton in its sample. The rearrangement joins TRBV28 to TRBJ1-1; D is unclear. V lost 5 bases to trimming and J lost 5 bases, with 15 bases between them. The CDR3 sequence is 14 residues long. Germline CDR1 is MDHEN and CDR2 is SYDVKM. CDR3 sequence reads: CASSPPWGGTEAFF. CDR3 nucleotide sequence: TGTGCCAGCAGTCCCCCTTGGGGAGGGACTGAAGCTTTCTTT.

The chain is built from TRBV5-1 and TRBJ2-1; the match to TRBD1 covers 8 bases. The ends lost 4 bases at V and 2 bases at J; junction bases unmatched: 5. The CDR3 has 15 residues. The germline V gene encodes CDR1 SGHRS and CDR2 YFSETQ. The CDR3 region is CASSRGQATYNEQFF. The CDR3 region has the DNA TGCGCCAGCAGCCGGGGACAGGCAACCTACAATGAGCAGTTCTTC.

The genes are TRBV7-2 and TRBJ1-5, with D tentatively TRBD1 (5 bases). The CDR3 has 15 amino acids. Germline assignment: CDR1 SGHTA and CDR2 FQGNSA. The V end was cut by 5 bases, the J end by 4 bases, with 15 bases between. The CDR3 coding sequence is TGTGCCAGCAGCACCCAGGGATCCGCTAATCAGCCCCAGCATTTT. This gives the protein CASSTQGSANQPQHF.

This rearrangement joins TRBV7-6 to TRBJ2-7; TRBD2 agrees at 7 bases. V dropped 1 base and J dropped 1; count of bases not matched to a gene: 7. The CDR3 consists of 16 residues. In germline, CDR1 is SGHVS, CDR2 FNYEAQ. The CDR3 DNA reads TGTGCCAGCAGCTTAGGGGGGGTCGGGGGGTCCTACGAGCAGTACTTC. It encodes CASSLGGVGGSYEQYF.

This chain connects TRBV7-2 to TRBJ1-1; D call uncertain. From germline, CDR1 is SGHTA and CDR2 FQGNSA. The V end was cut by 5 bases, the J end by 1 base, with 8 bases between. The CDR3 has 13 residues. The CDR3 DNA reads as TGTGCCAGCAGCACAGCGGGGAACACTGAAGCTTTCTTT. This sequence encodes CASSTAGNTEAFF.

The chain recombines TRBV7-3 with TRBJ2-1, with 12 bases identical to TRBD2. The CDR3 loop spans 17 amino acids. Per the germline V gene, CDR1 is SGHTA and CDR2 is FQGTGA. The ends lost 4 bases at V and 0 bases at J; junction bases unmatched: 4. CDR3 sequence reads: CASSSGTSGPSYNEQFF. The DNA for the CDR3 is TGTGCCAGCAGCTCGGGGACTAGCGGGCCCTCCTACAATGAGCAGTTCTTC. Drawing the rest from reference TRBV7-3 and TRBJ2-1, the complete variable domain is GAGVSQTPSNKVTEKGKYVELRCDPISGHTALYWYRQSLGQGPEFLIYFQGTGAADDSGLPNDRFFAVRPEGSVSTLKIQRTERGDSAVYLCASSSGTSGPSYNEQFFGPGTRLTVL.

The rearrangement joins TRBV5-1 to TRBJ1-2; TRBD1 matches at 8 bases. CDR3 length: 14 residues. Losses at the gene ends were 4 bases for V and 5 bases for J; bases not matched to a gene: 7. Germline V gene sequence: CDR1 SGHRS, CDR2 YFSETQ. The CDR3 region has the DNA TGCGCCAGCAGCCCGGACAGGGCGGCTTATGGCTACACCTTC. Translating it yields CASSPDRAAYGYTF.

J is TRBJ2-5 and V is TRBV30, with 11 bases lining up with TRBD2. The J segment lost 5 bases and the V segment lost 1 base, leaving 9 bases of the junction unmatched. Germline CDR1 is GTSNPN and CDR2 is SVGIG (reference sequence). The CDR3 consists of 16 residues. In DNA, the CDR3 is TGTGCCTGGAGTGGGTTGGGGGCTAGCGGGAGGGAGACCCAGTACTTC. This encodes CAWSGLGASGRETQYF.

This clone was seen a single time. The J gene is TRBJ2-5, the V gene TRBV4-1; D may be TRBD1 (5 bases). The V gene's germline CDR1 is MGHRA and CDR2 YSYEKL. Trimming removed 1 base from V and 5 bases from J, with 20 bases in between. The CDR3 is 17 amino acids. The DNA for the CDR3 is TGCGCCAGCAGCCAAGCCAGTTCGGCCACCCCAGGGGAGACCCAGTACTTC. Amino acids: CASSQASSATPGETQYF.

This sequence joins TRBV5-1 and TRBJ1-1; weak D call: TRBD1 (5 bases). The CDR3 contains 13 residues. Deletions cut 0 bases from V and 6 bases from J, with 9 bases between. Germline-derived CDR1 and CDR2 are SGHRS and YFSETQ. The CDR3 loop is CASSLAGGSEAFF. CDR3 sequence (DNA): TGCGCCAGCAGCTTGGCCGGGGGGTCTGAAGCTTTCTTT.

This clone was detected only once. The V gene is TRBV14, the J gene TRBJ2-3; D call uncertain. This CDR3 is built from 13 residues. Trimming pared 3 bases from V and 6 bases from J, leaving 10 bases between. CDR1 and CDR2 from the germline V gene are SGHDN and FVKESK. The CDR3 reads CASSQIRSDTQYF. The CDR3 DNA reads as TGTGCCAGCAGCCAGATCCGGTCCGATACGCAGTATTTT.

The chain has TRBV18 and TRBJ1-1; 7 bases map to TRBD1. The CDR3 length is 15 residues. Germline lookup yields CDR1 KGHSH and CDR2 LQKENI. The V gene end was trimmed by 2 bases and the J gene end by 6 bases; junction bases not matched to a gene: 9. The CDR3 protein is CASSPKTGRSSEAFF. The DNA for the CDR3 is TGTGCCAGCTCACCAAAGACAGGGAGGAGTTCTGAAGCTTTCTTT. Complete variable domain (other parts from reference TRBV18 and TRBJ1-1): NAGVMQNPRHLVRRRGQEARLRCSPMKGHSHVYWYRQLPEEGLKFMVYLQKENIIDESGMPKERFSAEFPKEGPSILRIQQVVRGDSAAYFCASSPKTGRSSEAFFGQGTRLTVV.

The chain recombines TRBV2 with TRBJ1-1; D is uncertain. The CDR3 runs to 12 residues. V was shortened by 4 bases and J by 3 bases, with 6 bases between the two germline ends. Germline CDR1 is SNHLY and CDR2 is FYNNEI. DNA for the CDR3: TGTGCCAGCAGTGGGTCGGACACTGAAGCTTTCTTT. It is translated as CASSGSDTEAFF.

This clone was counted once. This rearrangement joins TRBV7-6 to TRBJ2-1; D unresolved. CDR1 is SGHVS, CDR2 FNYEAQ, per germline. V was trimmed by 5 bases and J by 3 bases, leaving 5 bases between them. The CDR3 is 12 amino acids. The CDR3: CASSRDYNEQFF. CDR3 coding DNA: TGTGCCAGCAGCCGAGACTACAATGAGCAGTTCTTC.

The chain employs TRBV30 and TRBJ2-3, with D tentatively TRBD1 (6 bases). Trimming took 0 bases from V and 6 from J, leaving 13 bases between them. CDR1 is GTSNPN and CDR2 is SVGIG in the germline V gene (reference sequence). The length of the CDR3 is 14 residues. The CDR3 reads CAWSVGGRVDTQYF. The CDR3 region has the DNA TGTGCCTGGAGTGTAGGGGGACGTGTGGATACGCAGTATTTT.

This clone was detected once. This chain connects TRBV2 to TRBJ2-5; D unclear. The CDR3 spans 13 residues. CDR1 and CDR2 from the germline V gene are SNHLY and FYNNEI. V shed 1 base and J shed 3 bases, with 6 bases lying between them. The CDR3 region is CASSEGQKETQYF. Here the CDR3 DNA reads TGTGCCAGCAGTGAAGGTCAGAAAGAGACCCAGTACTTC.

The CDR3 loop reads CASTRHLSGVGEPGELFF. CDR3 nucleotide sequence: TGCGCCAGCACCCGGCATCTAAGCGGGGTTGGGGAACCCGGGGAGCTGTTTTTT. The chain joins TRBV5-1 to TRBJ2-2; 7 nucleotides line up with TRBD2. CDR1 and CDR2 from the germline V gene are SGHRS and YFSETQ. This CDR3 contains 18 residues. J gave up 6 bases and V 6 bases, and 20 bases lay outside the gene matches.

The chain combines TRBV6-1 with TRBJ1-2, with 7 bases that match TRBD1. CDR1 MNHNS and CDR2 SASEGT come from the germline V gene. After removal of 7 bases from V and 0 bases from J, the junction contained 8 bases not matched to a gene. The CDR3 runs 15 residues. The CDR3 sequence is CASTQGGQANYGYTF. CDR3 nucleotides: TGTGCCAGCACCCAGGGGGGACAAGCTAACTATGGCTACACCTTC.

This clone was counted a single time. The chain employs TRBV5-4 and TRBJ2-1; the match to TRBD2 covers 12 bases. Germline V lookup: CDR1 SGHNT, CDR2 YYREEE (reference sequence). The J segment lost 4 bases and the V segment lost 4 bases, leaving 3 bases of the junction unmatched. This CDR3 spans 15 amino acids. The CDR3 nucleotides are TGTGCCAGCAGCCCGGGGACTAGCGGGTACAATGAGCAGTTCTTC. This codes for CASSPGTSGYNEQFF.